This TCR beta chain was sequenced for a study of neurological immune-mediated disorders. Turning to the study itself: In a group of about 34 multiple sclerosis patients, roughly 31 had the relapsing-remitting type and 3 had the secondary progressive type.

The table lists this clonotype with a few counts. Antigen unknown. Study-level points and caveats: Repertoires from 18 of 34 multiple sclerosis patients grouped phylogenetically into a related-CDR3 cluster, suggesting a possible signature. No CDR3 amino acid sequences recurred among expanded clones across subjects, suggesting private repertoires in all groups.

TCRdb re-called the 5' RACE reads with MiXCR, one entry per CDR3 protein. The sample lists some 65,000 distinct CDR3 sequences; about 4% were seen once. 2 million PBMCs stored at -80 C were the source of the unsorted libraries. Germline-derived CDR1 and CDR2 are MNHNY and SVGAGI (reference sequence). The CDR3 length is 14 residues. The V segment lost 8 bases and the J segment 7 bases; nucleotides outside the gene matches: 7. The rearrangement links TRBV6-6 to TRBJ2-1, with 11 positions matching TRBD2. Input material: PBMCs. The sequence was collected from a man aged 45 to 65 with multiple sclerosis. The CDR3 reads CASDSGGASNEQFF. For the CDR3, the DNA is TGTGCCAGCGATAGCGGGGGGGCCAGTAATGAGCAGTTCTTC.